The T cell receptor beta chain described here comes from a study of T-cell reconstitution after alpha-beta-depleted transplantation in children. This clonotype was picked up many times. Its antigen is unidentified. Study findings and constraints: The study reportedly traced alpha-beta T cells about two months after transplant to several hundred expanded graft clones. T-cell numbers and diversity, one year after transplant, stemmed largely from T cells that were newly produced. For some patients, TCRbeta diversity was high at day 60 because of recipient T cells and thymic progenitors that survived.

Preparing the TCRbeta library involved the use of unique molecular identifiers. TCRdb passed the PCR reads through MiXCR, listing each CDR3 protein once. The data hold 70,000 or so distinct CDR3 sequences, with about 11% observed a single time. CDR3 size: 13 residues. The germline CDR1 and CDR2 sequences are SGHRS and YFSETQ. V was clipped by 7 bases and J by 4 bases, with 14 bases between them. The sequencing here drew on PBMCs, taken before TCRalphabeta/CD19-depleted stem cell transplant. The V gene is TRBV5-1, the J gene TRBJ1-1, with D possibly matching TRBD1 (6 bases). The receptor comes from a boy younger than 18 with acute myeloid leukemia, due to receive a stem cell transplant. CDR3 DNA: TGCGCCAGCCGGGACACCCTTTCCACTGAAGCTTTCTTT. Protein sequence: CASRDTLSTEAFF.